Detailed here is one T cell receptor beta chain. The CDR3 totals 15 residues. The V gene lost 0 bases and the J gene lost 0 bases, with 7 bases spanning the gap. Germline assignment: CDR1 SGDLS and CDR2 YYNGEE. Amplification used 60 Vbeta primers and 13 Jbeta primers. Libraries were prepared by immunoSEQ multiplex PCR; TCRdb keeps only in-frame clonotypes and omits some of them. The repertoire consists of roughly 170,000 clones, with about 73% occurring once and the leading ten covering roughly an eighth. This entry is derived from a study of cytomegalovirus exposure and HLA in healthy donors. Specimen: PBMCs. The receptor was derived from a woman in her forties or fifties in good health and CMV-seropositive. The chain uses TRBV9 and TRBJ1-5; D uncertain. CDR3 sequence: CASSVGSSSNQPQHF. The CDR3 coding sequence is TGTGCCAGCAGCGTAGGAAGCTCTAGCAATCAGCCCCAGCATTTT.